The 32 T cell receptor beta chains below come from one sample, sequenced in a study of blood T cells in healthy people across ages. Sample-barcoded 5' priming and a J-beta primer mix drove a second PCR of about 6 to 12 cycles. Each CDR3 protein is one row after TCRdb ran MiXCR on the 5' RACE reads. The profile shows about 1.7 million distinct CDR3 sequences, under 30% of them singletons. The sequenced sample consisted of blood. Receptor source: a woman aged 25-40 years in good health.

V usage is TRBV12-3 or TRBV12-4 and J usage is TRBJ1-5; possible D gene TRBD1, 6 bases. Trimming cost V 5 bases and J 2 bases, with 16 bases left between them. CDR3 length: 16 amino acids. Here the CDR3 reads CASSPNTGFGNQPQHF. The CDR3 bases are TGTGCCAGCAGTCCGAATACAGGGTTTGGCAATCAGCCCCAGCATTTT.

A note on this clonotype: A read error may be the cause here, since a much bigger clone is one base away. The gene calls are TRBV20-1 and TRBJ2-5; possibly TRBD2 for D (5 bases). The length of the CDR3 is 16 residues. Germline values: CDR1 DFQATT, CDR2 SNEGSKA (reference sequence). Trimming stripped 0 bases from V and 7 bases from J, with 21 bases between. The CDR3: CSARDPVGRGGGTQYF. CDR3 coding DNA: TGCAGTGCTAGAGATCCTGTTGGGAGAGGCGGTGGGACCCAGTACTTC.

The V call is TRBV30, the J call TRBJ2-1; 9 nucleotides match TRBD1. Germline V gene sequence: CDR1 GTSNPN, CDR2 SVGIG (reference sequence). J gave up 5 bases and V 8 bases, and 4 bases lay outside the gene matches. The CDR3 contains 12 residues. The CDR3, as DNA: TGTGCCGGGGGACAGGGAGACAATGAGCAGTTCTTC. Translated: CAGGQGDNEQFF. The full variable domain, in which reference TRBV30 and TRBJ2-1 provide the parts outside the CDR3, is SQTIHQWPATLVQPVGSPLSLECTVEGTSNPNLYWYRQAAGRGLQLLFYSVGIGQISSEVPQNLSASRPQDRQFILSSKKLLLSDSGFYLCAGGQGDNEQFFGPGTRLTVL.

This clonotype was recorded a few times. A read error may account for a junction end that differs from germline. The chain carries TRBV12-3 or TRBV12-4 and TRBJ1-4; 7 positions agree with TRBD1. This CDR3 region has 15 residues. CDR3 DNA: TGTCCCAGCAGTTCAAGACAGGGAATAAATGAAAAACTGTTTTTT. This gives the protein CPSSSRQGINEKLFF.

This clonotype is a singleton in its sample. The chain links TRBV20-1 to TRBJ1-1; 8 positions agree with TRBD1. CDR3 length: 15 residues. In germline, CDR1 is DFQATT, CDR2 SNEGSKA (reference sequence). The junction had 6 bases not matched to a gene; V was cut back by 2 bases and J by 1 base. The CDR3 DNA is TGCAGTGCTAGACGTCCCGGGACAGGGAACACTGAAGCTTTCTTT. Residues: CSARRPGTGNTEAFF.

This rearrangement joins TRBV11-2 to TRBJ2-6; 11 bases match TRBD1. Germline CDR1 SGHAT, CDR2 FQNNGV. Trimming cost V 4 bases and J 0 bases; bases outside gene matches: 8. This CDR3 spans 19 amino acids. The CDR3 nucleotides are TGTGCCAGCAGCTCCCCACAAGGGACAGGGGGCTCTGGGGCCAACGTCCTGACTTTC. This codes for CASSSPQGTGGSGANVLTF.

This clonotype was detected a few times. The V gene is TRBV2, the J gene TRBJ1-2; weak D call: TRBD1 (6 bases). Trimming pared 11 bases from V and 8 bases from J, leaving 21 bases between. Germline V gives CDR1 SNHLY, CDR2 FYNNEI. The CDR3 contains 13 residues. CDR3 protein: CAGTHRGMFGYTF. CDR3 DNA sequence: TGTGCCGGAACCCATAGGGGGATGTTCGGCTACACCTTC.

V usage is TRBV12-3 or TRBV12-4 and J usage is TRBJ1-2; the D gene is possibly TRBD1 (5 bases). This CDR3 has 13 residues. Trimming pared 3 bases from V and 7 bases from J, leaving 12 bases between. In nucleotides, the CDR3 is TGTGCCAGCAGTTTCTCGGGGGAGGGTGGCTACACCTTC. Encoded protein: CASSFSGEGGYTF.

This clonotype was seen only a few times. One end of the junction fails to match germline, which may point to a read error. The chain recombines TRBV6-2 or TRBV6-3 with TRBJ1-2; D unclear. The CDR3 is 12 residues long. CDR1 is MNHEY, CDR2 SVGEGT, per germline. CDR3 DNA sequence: TGTACCAGCAACGAGGACCCCGGTGGCTACACCTTC. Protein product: CTSNEDPGGYTF.

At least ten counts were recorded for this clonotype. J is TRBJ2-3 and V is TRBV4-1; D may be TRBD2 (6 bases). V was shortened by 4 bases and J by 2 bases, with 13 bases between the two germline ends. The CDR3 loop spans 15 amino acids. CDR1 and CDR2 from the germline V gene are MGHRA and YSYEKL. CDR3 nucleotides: TGCGCCAGCAGCCGTAGCCGGGGGAACACAGATACGCAGTATTTT. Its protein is CASSRSRGNTDTQYF.

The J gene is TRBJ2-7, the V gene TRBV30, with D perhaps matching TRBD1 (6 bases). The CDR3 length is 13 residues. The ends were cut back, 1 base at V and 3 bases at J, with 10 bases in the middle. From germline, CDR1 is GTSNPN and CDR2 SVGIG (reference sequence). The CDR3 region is CAWSDQGGYEQYF. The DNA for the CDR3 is TGTGCCTGGAGTGACCAAGGGGGCTACGAGCAGTACTTC.

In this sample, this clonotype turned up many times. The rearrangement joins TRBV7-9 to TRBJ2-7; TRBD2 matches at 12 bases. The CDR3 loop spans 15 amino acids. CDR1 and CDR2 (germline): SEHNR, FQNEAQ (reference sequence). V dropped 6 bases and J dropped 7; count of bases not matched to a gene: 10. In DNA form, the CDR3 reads TGTGCCAGCAGACCTAGCGGGAGGGCCCTTCAGGAGCAGTACTTC. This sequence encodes CASRPSGRALQEQYF.

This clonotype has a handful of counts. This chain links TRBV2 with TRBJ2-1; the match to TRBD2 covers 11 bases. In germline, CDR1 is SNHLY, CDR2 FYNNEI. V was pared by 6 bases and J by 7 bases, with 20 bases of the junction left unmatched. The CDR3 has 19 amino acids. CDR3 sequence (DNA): TGTGCCAGCAGCCCCATAGCTAGCGGGGGGTTTCCCTCGGGGAATGAGCAGTTCTTC. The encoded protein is CASSPIASGGFPSGNEQFF.

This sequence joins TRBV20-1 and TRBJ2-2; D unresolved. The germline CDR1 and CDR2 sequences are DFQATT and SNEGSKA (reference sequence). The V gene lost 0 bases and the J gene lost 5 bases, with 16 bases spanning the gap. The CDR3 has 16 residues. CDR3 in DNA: TGCAGTGCTAGAGATCGGACCCCTTCTACGACCGGGGAGCTGTTTTTT. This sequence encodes CSARDRTPSTTGELFF.

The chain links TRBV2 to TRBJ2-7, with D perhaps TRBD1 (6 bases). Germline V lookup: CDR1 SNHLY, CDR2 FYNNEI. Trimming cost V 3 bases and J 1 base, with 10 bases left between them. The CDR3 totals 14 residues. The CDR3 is CASSEDSASYEQYF. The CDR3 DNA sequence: TGTGCCAGCAGTGAGGACAGTGCTTCCTACGAGCAGTACTTC.

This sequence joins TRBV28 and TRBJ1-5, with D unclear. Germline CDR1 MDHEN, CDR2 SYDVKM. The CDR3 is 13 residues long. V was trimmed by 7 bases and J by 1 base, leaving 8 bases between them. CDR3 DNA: TGTGCCAGCACTTCTACCAGCAATCAGCCCCAGCATTTT. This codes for CASTSTSNQPQHF.

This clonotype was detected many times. CDR3 sequence (DNA): TGTGCCACCAGTGATTTGACGACAGGGGAGCAGTACTTC. It codes for CATSDLTTGEQYF. The chain has TRBV24-1 and TRBJ2-7; 7 nucleotides line up with TRBD1. Germline trimming cut 0 bases from V and 7 bases from J; bases unmatched to any gene: 2. CDR1 and CDR2 (germline): KGHDR, SFDVKD. CDR3 length: 13 residues.

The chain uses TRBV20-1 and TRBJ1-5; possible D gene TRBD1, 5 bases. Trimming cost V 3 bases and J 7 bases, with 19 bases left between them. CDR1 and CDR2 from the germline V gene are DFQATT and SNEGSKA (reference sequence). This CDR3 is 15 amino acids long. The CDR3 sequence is CSARDSADMRQPQHF. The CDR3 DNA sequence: TGCAGTGCTAGGGATTCGGCGGACATGAGACAGCCCCAGCATTTT.

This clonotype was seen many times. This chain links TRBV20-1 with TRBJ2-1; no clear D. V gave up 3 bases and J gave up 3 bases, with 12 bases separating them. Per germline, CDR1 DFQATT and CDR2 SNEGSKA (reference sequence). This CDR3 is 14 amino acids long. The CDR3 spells CSASTGDVYNEQFF. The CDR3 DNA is TGCAGTGCTAGCACTGGCGATGTCTACAATGAGCAGTTCTTC.

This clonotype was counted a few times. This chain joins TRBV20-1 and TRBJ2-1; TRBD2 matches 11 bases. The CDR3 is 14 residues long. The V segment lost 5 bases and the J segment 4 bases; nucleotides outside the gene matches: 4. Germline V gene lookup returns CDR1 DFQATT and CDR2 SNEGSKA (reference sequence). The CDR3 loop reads CSALGLAVYNEQFF. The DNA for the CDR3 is TGCAGTGCTCTGGGACTAGCGGTTTACAATGAGCAGTTCTTC.

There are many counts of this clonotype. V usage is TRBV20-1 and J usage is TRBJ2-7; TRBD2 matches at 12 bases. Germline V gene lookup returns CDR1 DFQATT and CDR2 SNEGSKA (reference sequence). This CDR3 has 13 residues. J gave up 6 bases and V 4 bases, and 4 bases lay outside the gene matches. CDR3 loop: CSAILAGGSEQYF. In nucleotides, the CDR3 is TGCAGTGCTATACTAGCGGGAGGTAGCGAGCAGTACTTC.

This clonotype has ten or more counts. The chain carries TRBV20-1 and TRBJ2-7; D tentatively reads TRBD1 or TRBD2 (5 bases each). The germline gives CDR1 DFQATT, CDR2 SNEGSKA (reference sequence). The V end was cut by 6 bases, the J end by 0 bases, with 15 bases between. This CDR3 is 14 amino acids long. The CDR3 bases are TGCAGTGCCAAAGGGGAAGGGAGCTCCTACGAGCAGTACTTC. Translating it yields CSAKGEGSSYEQYF.

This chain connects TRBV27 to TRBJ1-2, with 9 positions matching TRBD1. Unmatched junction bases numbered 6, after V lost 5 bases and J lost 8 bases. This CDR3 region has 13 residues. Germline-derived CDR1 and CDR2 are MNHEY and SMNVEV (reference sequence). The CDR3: CASSAGTGLGYTF. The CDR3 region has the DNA TGTGCCAGCAGTGCTGGGACAGGGCTCGGCTACACCTTC.

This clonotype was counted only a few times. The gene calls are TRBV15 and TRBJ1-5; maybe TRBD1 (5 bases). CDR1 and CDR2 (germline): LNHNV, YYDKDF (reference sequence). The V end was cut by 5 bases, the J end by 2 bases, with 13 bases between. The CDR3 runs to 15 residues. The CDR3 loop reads CATSLRGAGNQPQHF. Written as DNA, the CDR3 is TGTGCCACCAGCCTGCGAGGGGCCGGCAATCAGCCCCAGCATTTT.

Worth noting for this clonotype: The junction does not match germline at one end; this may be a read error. The CDR3 DNA follows: TGTGCCAGCAACTTAGAGGGATGGGGCGGGAGGGCGCCCTACGAGCAGTTCTTC. This sequence encodes CASNLEGWGGRAPYEQFF. This sequence joins TRBV7-2 and TRBJ2-1; 9 bases agree with TRBD2. This CDR3 comprises 18 residues. Germline V lookup: CDR1 SGHTA, CDR2 FQGNSA.

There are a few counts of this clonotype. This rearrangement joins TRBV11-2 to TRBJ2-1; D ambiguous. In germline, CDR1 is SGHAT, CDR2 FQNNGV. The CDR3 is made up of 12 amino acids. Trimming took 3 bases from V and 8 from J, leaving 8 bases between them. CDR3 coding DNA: TGTGCCAGCAGCTTCACGGGTCATGAGCAGTTCTTC. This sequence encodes CASSFTGHEQFF.

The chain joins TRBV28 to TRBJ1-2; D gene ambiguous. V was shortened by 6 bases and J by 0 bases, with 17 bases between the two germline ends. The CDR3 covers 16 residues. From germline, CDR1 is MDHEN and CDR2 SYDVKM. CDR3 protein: CASSLDGPTTNYGYTF. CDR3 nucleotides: TGTGCCAGCAGCCTAGACGGCCCAACGACTAACTATGGCTACACCTTC.

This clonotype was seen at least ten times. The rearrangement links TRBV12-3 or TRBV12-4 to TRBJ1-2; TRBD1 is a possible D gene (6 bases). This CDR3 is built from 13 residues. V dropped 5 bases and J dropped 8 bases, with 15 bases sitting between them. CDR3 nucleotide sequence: TGTGCCAGCAGTCGTCTGGGGGCAGCGGGCTACACCTTC. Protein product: CASSRLGAAGYTF.

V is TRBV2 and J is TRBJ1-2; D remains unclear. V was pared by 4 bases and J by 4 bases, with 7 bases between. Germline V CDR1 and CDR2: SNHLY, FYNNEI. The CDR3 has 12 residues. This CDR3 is CASSGDTYGYTF. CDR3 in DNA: TGTGCCAGCAGTGGAGACACCTATGGCTACACCTTC.

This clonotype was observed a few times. As DNA, the CDR3 is TGTGCCAGCAGCCAGTTGGGGGCAATCACCTTC. This translates into CASSQLGAITF. V usage is TRBV14 and J usage is TRBJ1-2, with D possibly matching TRBD1 (6 bases). V was trimmed by 3 bases and J by 13 bases, leaving 12 bases between them. The CDR3 runs to 11 residues. Germline V gene lookup returns CDR1 SGHDN and CDR2 FVKESK.

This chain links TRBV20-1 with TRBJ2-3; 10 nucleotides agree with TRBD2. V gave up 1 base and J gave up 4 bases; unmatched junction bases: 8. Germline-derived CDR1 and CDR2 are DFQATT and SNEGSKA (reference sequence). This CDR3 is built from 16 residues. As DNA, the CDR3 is TGCAGTGCTAGAGCCCTACTAGCGGGAAACGCAGATACGCAGTATTTT. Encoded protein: CSARALLAGNADTQYF.

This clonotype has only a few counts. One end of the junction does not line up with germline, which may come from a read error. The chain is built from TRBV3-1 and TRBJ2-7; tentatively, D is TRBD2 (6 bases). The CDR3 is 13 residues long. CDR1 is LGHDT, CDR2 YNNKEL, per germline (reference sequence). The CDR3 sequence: CASSQPGLYAQYF. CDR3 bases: TGTGCCAGCAGCCAGCCGGGACTGTACGCGCAGTACTTC.